The clone carrying this T cell receptor (beta chain) was counted a single time. Antigen specificity is unknown. The repertoire was sequenced with immunoSEQ multiplex PCR; TCRdb's copy has only in-frame clones and lacks some. The data hold approximately 150,000 clones, with 91% observed a single time. This entry belongs to a study of T cell responses to AZD1222 COVID-19 vaccine. Study-wide points: Baseline serostatus was positive in only a handful of AZD1222 recipients. All repertoire sampling was performed exclusively after the peak T cell response. Among the donors, most were white British and more were female, and clonal diversity was possibly underestimated. Increases in Spike-specific TCR breadth and depth were seen after two AZD1222 doses.

There are 13 residues in the CDR3. Trimming cost V 6 bases and J 4 bases; bases outside gene matches: 3. Germline CDR1 and CDR2: SQVTM and ANQGSEA. The chain is built from TRBV29-1 and TRBJ2-1; TRBD2 aligns across 10 bases. The receptor's source is an adult who received the MenACWY meningococcal vaccine as a control. The sample consisted of peripheral blood, taken 28 days after the second dose of the MenACWY control vaccine. The CDR3 reads CSVRLAGYNEQFF. In DNA, the CDR3 is TGCAGCGTGAGACTAGCGGGTTACAATGAGCAGTTCTTC.